The rows below give T cell receptor beta chains drawn from one sample of a study of a mutant IDH1 vaccine in newly diagnosed glioma. Their antigens remain unidentified. Some clones are missing from TCRdb's copy, which holds only in-frame ones; the method was immunoSEQ multiplex PCR. The table records about 25,000 clones, 60% to 75% of them present only once. The source material was peripheral blood mononuclear cells (PBMCs), sampled from a glioma patient whose treatment included an IDH1 peptide vaccine. Receptors were obtained from a man between 18 and 29 years old with glioma. Some clones in this sample may be carry-over from other donors' samples. Each CDR3 is given with its conserved first and last residue. The order of the fields is V gene, D gene, J gene, clone size, CDR3 DNA, CDR3 protein. D genes are given only for firm matches. Size is stated for part of the rows, as once, few or many counts, or as a class when the clone is expanded.

TRBV9	TRBD1	TRBJ1-5	NA	TGTGCCAGCAGCTTAACAGGGGAGGCATATCAGCCCCAGCATTTT	CASSLTGEAYQPQHF
TRBV2	NA	TRBJ1-5	NA	TGTGCCAGCAGTGAGGGGCCCCCGCGGGACAATCAGCCCCAGCATTTT	CASSEGPPRDNQPQHF
TRBV7-2	TRBD2	TRBJ2-1	NA	TGTGCCAGCAGCCCGGGAGGTGTGCATGAGCAGTTCTTC	CASSPGGVHEQFF
TRBV2	NA	TRBJ2-7	NA	TGTGCCAGCAGTGAAGGGCCGGGGCCCTCCTACGAGCAGTACTTC	CASSEGPGPSYEQYF
TRBV7-9	NA	TRBJ1-2	few	TGTGCCAGCAGCTTAGGAGGAGAGCCGGATGGCTACACCTTC	CASSLGGEPDGYTF
TRBV25-1	TRBD2	TRBJ2-1	once	TGTGCCAGCAGTGAATGGGGCGGGAGCAATGAGCAGTTCTTC	CASSEWGGSNEQFF
TRBV7-9	TRBD1	TRBJ2-2	NA	TGTGCCAGCAGTTCAGACAGGGATGGCGGGGAGCTGTTTTTT	CASSSDRDGGELFF
TRBV7-9	TRBD1	TRBJ2-7	NA	TGTGCCAGCAGCTCAAGACAGGGATCCTCCTACGAGCAGTACTTC	CASSSRQGSSYEQYF
TRBV18	NA	TRBJ2-3	NA	TGTGCCAGCTCACTCTCGGGAGCAGATACGCAGTATTTT	CASSLSGADTQYF
TRBV30	NA	TRBJ2-7	NA	TGTGCCTGGAGTTCGTCGGGGCGAGAGCAGTACTTC	CAWSSSGREQYF
TRBV30	NA	TRBJ1-3	NA	TGTGCCTGGAGTGTATCGATTCTATCTGGAAACACCATATATTTT	CAWSVSILSGNTIYF
TRBV9	NA	TRBJ1-5	NA	TGTGCCAGCAGCCCCACCCCGGGGGCCGGACAGCCCCAGCATTTT	CASSPTPGAGQPQHF
TRBV30	NA	TRBJ1-5	NA	TGTGCCTGGAGCTCTCCACAGCAAACCTCCAATCAGCCCCAGCATTTT	CAWSSPQQTSNQPQHF
TRBV29-1	NA	TRBJ2-2	NA	TGCAGCGTTCAGGGGCAGGGAAACACCGGGGAGCTGTTTTTT	CSVQGQGNTGELFF
TRBV7-6	TRBD2	TRBJ2-3	NA	TGTGCCAGCAGCTTCCTCCCCGGCACTAGCGGGAACACAGATACGCAGTATTTT	CASSFLPGTSGNTDTQYF
TRBV29-1	TRBD2	TRBJ2-1	NA	TGCAGCGCGCACTCGAGCGGGGGGGTCTCCTACAATGAGCAGTTCTTC	CSAHSSGGVSYNEQFF
TRBV29-1	NA	TRBJ1-3	NA	TGCAGCGTTGGGCGGACAGATCATGGAAACACCATATATTTT	CSVGRTDHGNTIYF
TRBV7-8	TRBD1	TRBJ1-1	NA	TGTGCCAGCAGGGGGACAGCCATGAACACTGAAGCTTTCTTT	CASRGTAMNTEAFF
TRBV7-7	TRBD2	TRBJ2-1	few	TGTGCTAGCAGCAAGGGACTAGCGGGAGTATCCTACAATGAGCAGTTCTTC	CASSKGLAGVSYNEQFF
TRBV14	TRBD2	TRBJ2-5	NA	TGTGCCAGCAGCCTTAGCGGGGGGGTGCGAGAGACCCAGTACTTC	CASSLSGGVRETQYF
TRBV4-2	NA	TRBJ1-2	NA	TGTGCCAGCAGCCAAAGTCCGGACCGCGGTGCCTATGGCTACACCTTC	CASSQSPDRGAYGYTF
TRBV7-2	NA	TRBJ2-3	once	TGTGCCAGCAGCTTATCCGGGAGTCAAGATACGCAGTATTTT	CASSLSGSQDTQYF
TRBV7-9	TRBD2	TRBJ2-3	NA	TGTGCCAGCAGCTTAGATCGGGAGGGGGAGTATTTT	CASSLDREGEYF